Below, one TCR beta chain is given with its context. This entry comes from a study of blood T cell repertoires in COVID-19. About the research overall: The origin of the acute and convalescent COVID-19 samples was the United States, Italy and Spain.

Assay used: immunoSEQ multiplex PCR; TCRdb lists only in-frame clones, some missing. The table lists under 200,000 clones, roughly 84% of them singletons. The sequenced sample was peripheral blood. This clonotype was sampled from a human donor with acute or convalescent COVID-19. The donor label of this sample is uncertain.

The CDR3 loop reads CASSLIQANEQFF. CDR3 sequence (DNA): TGCGCCAGCAGCTTGATACAGGCTAATGAGCAGTTCTTC. The chain has TRBV5-1 and TRBJ2-1; maybe TRBD1 (5 bases). The germline gives CDR1 SGHRS, CDR2 YFSETQ. V was pared by 1 base and J by 7 bases, with 9 bases between. This CDR3 spans 13 amino acids. Complete variable domain (other parts from reference TRBV5-1 and TRBJ2-1): KAGVTQTPRYLIKTRGQQVTLSCSPISGHRSVSWYQQTPGQGLQFLFEYFSETQRNKGNFPGRFSGRQFSNSRSEMNVSTLELGDSALYLCASSLIQANEQFFGPGTRLTVL.